Detailed here is one T cell receptor beta chain. This sample was taken from a study of blood T cell repertoires in COVID-19. Study details: The United States, Italy and Spain were the sources of the acute and convalescent COVID-19 samples.

Those who participated ranged in age from about 18 to 89 years and resided in about two dozen US areas. Resolution of symptoms, clearance, or two negative PCRs was present in recovered Cohort 3 donors. Authors' methods: Reference gene primer amplification gave estimated nucleated cell counts. Sequenced by immunoSEQ multiplex PCR; TCRdb stores in-frame clones only, minus some. V and J calls and clone size are given by that table; D and trimming were obtained from the DNA. The sample shows hundreds of thousands of clones, around 89% of them seen only once. CDR3 length: 12 residues. Germline V CDR1 and CDR2: SGHNT, YYREEE (reference sequence). V lost 4 bases, J lost 6 bases, and 4 bases stayed unmatched.

The sequence was collected from a man younger than 45 who had recovered from COVID-19. The chain combines TRBV5-4 with TRBJ2-7; 7 bases map to TRBD1. The sample taken for sequencing was PBMCs or T cells enriched from blood (not recorded which). The CDR3 here is CASSRQGPEQYF. CDR3 nucleotides: TGTGCCAGCAGCCGACAGGGTCCCGAGCAGTACTTC.